This TCR beta chain was obtained from a study of cytomegalovirus exposure and HLA in healthy donors. With regard to this clone: Its antigen is currently unknown.

Whole-study findings and limits: HLA alleles showed associations with some 17,000 TCR beta sequences in a later analysis, at a 0.05 false discovery rate. One cluster of highly shared sequence variants probably arose as a sequencing artifact. TCR beta V segments were, for the most part, productive about 87% or about 30% of the time in an earlier analysis. There were approximately 150 TCR beta chains listed as cytomegalovirus-associated.

Vbeta (60) and Jbeta (13) primers were used in the PCR. Generated by immunoSEQ multiplex PCR, the TCRdb table keeps only in-frame clones and is missing some. The table lists 150,000 to 200,000 clones. The CDR3 has 14 residues. Germline V CDR1 and CDR2: SGHRS, YFSETQ. V was pared by 0 bases and J by 4 bases, with 10 bases between. Sequencing used PBMCs. The TCR originated in a woman aged 18-30 years in good health and CMV-seropositive. This rearrangement joins TRBV5-1 to TRBJ2-5; TRBD2 might be the D (5 bases). The CDR3 is CASSLGVGVETQYF. CDR3 DNA: TGCGCCAGCAGCTTGGGGGTCGGGGTAGAGACCCAGTACTTC.